This is a list of T cell receptor beta chains from one sample in a study of cytomegalovirus exposure and HLA in healthy donors. Profiling relied on immunoSEQ multiplex PCR, and the TCRdb table lists in-frame clones only, not all of them. The sample contains roughly 260,000 clones, around four fifths of which appear only once. Sequenced sample: PBMCs. These receptors were taken from a woman aged 40 to 50 in good health and CMV-seropositive. Both conserved end residues are part of each CDR3. The order of the fields is J gene, clone size, V gene, D gene, CDR3 DNA, CDR3 protein. A D gene is named only where the DNA matches it firmly. Clone size is shown for a subset of rows, as once, few, many or a class of expanded clone.

J gene: TRBJ2-1
clone size: .
V gene: TRBV19
D gene: TRBD2
CDR3 DNA: TGTGCCAGTCGAACTAGCGGGCTCAGCTCCTACAATGAGCAGTTCTTC
CDR3 protein: CASRTSGLSSYNEQFF

J gene: TRBJ2-7
clone size: .
V gene: TRBV21-1
D gene: .
CDR3 DNA: TGTGCCAGCAGCCTCCGGGGGGGAGAACGCAGGTACGAGCAGTACTTC
CDR3 protein: CASSLRGGERRYEQYF

J gene: TRBJ2-7
clone size: few
V gene: TRBV5-1
D gene: TRBD1
CDR3 DNA: TGCGCCAGCAGCCAGAGGACAGGACTGCTTTACGAGCAGTACTTC
CDR3 protein: CASSQRTGLLYEQYF

J gene: TRBJ2-7
clone size: .
V gene: TRBV7-2
D gene: .
CDR3 DNA: TGTGCCAGCAGCTTGGGAGAGTCGTACTACGAGCAGTACTTC
CDR3 protein: CASSLGESYYEQYF

J gene: TRBJ1-3
clone size: once
V gene: TRBV4-2
D gene: .
CDR3 DNA: TGTGCCAGCAGCCAAGACGTCACGGCGGGGCTCTCGTCTGGAAACACCATATATTTT
CDR3 protein: CASSQDVTAGLSSGNTIYF

J gene: TRBJ1-5
clone size: .
V gene: TRBV5-6
D gene: TRBD1
CDR3 DNA: TGTGCCAGCAGCCGGACAGGGAACAATCAGCCCCAGCATTTT
CDR3 protein: CASSRTGNNQPQHF

J gene: TRBJ2-7
clone size: few
V gene: TRBV7-9
D gene: TRBD2
CDR3 DNA: TGTGCCAGCAGCTGGCCTCAGGGAGGGAGCTCCTACGAGCAGTACTTC
CDR3 protein: CASSWPQGGSSYEQYF

J gene: TRBJ1-5
clone size: once
V gene: TRBV28
D gene: .
CDR3 DNA: TGTGCCAGCAGTTTCGGACAGATTATTCAGCCCCAGCATTTT
CDR3 protein: CASSFGQIIQPQHF

J gene: TRBJ1-3
clone size: .
V gene: TRBV5-1
D gene: .
CDR3 DNA: TGCGCCAGCAGCTTGGCCGGGGGTTCAACTGGAAACACCATATATTTT
CDR3 protein: CASSLAGGSTGNTIYF

J gene: TRBJ1-4
clone size: .
V gene: TRBV7-2
D gene: TRBD1
CDR3 DNA: TGTGCCAGCAGCTTAGATGGGACAGGGTTCCCTAATGAAAAACTGTTTTTT
CDR3 protein: CASSLDGTGFPNEKLFF

J gene: TRBJ1-4
clone size: .
V gene: TRBV28
D gene: TRBD1
CDR3 DNA: TGTGCCAGCAGTTTACAGGGGGCATCGGAAAAACTGTTTTTT
CDR3 protein: CASSLQGASEKLFF

J gene: TRBJ1-2
clone size: .
V gene: TRBV2
D gene: TRBD1
CDR3 DNA: TGTGCCAGCAGCCCCGAACGGGGGACAGGGGTAAATGGCTACACCTTC
CDR3 protein: CASSPERGTGVNGYTF

J gene: TRBJ1-3
clone size: .
V gene: TRBV7-6
D gene: TRBD1
CDR3 DNA: TGTGCCAGCAGCCCAACAGGGGGGAAGGGAAACACCATATATTTT
CDR3 protein: CASSPTGGKGNTIYF

J gene: TRBJ1-1
clone size: .
V gene: TRBV5-6
D gene: TRBD1
CDR3 DNA: TGTGCCAGCAGCTTGGCTGGTAGGGGGCTATACACTGAAGCTTTCTTT
CDR3 protein: CASSLAGRGLYTEAFF

J gene: TRBJ1-2
clone size: .
V gene: TRBV30
D gene: TRBD1
CDR3 DNA: TGTGCCTTCGACAGGGCGGACTATGGCTACACCTTC
CDR3 protein: CAFDRADYGYTF

J gene: TRBJ2-7
clone size: once
V gene: TRBV9
D gene: .
CDR3 DNA: TGTGCCAGCAGCGTAGCGACAGGCAAGTCCTACGAGCAGTACTTC
CDR3 protein: CASSVATGKSYEQYF

J gene: TRBJ2-3
clone size: .
V gene: TRBV5-4
D gene: TRBD2
CDR3 DNA: TGTGCCAGCAGCTTGGCCGTGGGACTAGCGGGGCCCACAGATACGCAGTATTTT
CDR3 protein: CASSLAVGLAGPTDTQYF

J gene: TRBJ2-4
clone size: .
V gene: TRBV13
D gene: .
CDR3 DNA: TGTGCCAGCAGCTTAGACAGGCTAGCCAAAAACATTCAGTACTTC
CDR3 protein: CASSLDRLAKNIQYF

J gene: TRBJ2-5
clone size: .
V gene: TRBV5-1
D gene: TRBD2
CDR3 DNA: TGCGCCAGCAGCTCCCGGACTAGCGGGAGAGATTTGGGGACCCAGTACTTC
CDR3 protein: CASSSRTSGRDLGTQYF

J gene: TRBJ2-2
clone size: .
V gene: TRBV28
D gene: TRBD2
CDR3 DNA: TGTGCCAGCAGACCCAGACTAGCGGGAGGGGAATACACCGGGGAGCTGTTTTTT
CDR3 protein: CASRPRLAGGEYTGELFF

J gene: TRBJ2-3
clone size: .
V gene: TRBV2
D gene: .
CDR3 DNA: TGTGCCAGCAAGGAGGTTCGGAGTAGCACAGATACGCAGTATTTT
CDR3 protein: CASKEVRSSTDTQYF

J gene: TRBJ2-1
clone size: .
V gene: TRBV27
D gene: TRBD1
CDR3 DNA: TGTGCCAGCAGCCGGCACCGGGACAGCTACAATGAGCAGTTCTTC
CDR3 protein: CASSRHRDSYNEQFF

J gene: TRBJ2-5
clone size: .
V gene: TRBV28
D gene: TRBD2
CDR3 DNA: TGTGCCAGCAGGGGGGGGGCTAGCGGGATCCAAGAGACCCAGTACTTC
CDR3 protein: CASRGGASGIQETQYF

J gene: TRBJ2-5
clone size: .
V gene: TRBV18
D gene: .
CDR3 DNA: TGTGCCAGCTCACCTCTAGCTGGAGAGACCCAGTACTTC
CDR3 protein: CASSPLAGETQYF

J gene: TRBJ1-2
clone size: .
V gene: TRBV7-2
D gene: .
CDR3 DNA: TGTGCCAGCAGCTTAGTGGGCAACGCTAACTATGGCTACACCTTC
CDR3 protein: CASSLVGNANYGYTF

J gene: TRBJ1-2
clone size: .
V gene: TRBV13
D gene: TRBD1
CDR3 DNA: TGTGCCAGCAGCCCGGACAGGGCGGGCTATGGCTACACCTTC
CDR3 protein: CASSPDRAGYGYTF

J gene: TRBJ2-1
clone size: .
V gene: TRBV6-5
D gene: TRBD2
CDR3 DNA: TGTGCCAGCAGTTATACCGCGGGAGGCTTCAATGAGCAGTTCTTC
CDR3 protein: CASSYTAGGFNEQFF